A single sample gave rise to the 8 T cell receptor beta chains below, sequenced in a study of blood T cell repertoires in COVID-19 (dated by TCRdb to 2019 to 2021). Library preparation was by the immunoSEQ multiplex PCR assay. In its TCRdb copy, this immuneACCESS table keeps in-frame sequences only and misses some clones. Where compared with another copy, unresolved V genes explain less than half of these, and the others have no known cause. This sample gives about 250,000 clones in total; about four fifths of them show up just once. Of the sample, 8.9% falls within the top ten clones. The sample comprised peripheral blood. The receptors derive from a man at least 80 years old with acute or convalescent COVID-19.

The CDR3 is CASSRGTGAIETQYF. The CDR3 DNA sequence: TGTGCCAGCTCACGTGGGACAGGGGCCATCGAGACCCAGTACTTC. The V gene is TRBV18, the J gene TRBJ2-5; TRBD1 agrees at 10 bases. CDR3 length: 15 amino acids. V lost 4 bases to trimming and J lost 5 bases; unmatched junction nucleotides: 7. Looked up from germline, CDR1 is KGHSH and CDR2 is LQKENI.

The gene calls are TRBV7-9 and TRBJ2-2; D might be TRBD2 (6 bases). The CDR3 runs to 15 residues. Per germline, CDR1 SEHNR and CDR2 FQNEAQ (reference sequence). The V end was cut by 5 bases, the J end by 2 bases, with 12 bases between. The CDR3 coding sequence is TGTGCCAGCAGCCCGGGGGACCGAAACACCGGGGAGCTGTTTTTT. As protein: CASSPGDRNTGELFF.

The J gene is TRBJ2-1, the V gene TRBV18, with TRBD2 identical over 11 bases. Germline-derived CDR1 and CDR2 are KGHSH and LQKENI. CDR3 length: 15 amino acids. Unmatched junction bases numbered 10, after V lost 6 bases and J lost 9 bases. The DNA of the CDR3 is TGTGCCAGCTCCCCGGGACTAGCGGTCCTAGGTGAGCAGTTCTTC. The encoded protein is CASSPGLAVLGEQFF.

J is TRBJ1-1 and V is TRBV7-9; possible D gene TRBD1, 6 bases. This CDR3 has 15 residues. Germline V gene data show CDR1 as SEHNR and CDR2 as FQNEAQ (reference sequence). Trimming took off 5 bases at V and 2 bases at J, with 15 bases between the two ends. This CDR3 is CASSPAGVGNTEAFF. DNA of the CDR3: TGTGCCAGCAGCCCAGCAGGGGTGGGAAACACTGAAGCTTTCTTT.

The J gene is TRBJ1-6, the V gene TRBV24-1, with D perhaps matching TRBD1 (5 bases). V was pared by 5 bases and J by 8 bases, with 15 bases between. Germline V gives CDR1 KGHDR, CDR2 SFDVKD. The CDR3 runs 15 residues. The DNA for the CDR3 is TGTGCCACCAGTGCCGAAGGGTCCAGGGATTCACCCCTCCACTTT. Amino acid sequence: CATSAEGSRDSPLHF.

This clone was counted a single time. The chain joins TRBV7-3 to TRBJ2-6; TRBD1 matches 10 bases. The CDR3 has 17 residues. Germline V CDR1 and CDR2: SGHTA, FQGTGA. V shed 5 bases and J 3 bases; nucleotides not matched to a gene: 7. This CDR3 reads CASSTGQGVVGANVLTF. For the CDR3, the DNA is TGTGCCAGCAGCACAGGACAGGGGGTTGTTGGGGCCAACGTCCTGACTTTC.

J is TRBJ2-4 and V is TRBV27; 12 bases fit TRBD2. Germline CDR1 and CDR2: MNHEY and SMNVEV (reference sequence). CDR3 size: 16 residues. V gave up 0 bases and J gave up 5 bases; unmatched junction bases: 2. The DNA of the CDR3 is TGTGCCAGCAGTTTATCAAGACTAGCGGGGGAAAACATTCAGTACTTC. Its translation is CASSLSRLAGENIQYF.

This chain connects TRBV10-2 to TRBJ2-7; TRBD1 is a possible D gene (6 bases). CDR3 size: 15 residues. Trimming removed 0 bases from V and 2 bases from J, with 11 bases in between. Germline lookup yields CDR1 WSHSY and CDR2 SAAADI. For the CDR3, the DNA is TGCGCCAGCAGTGAGTCAAGACAGGCCCCCTACGAGCAGTACTTC. This sequence encodes CASSESRQAPYEQYF.